This T cell receptor (beta chain) was captured in a study of monozygotic twins with inflammatory bowel disease. Study results and caveats: No single strong signal or clonotype associated with IBD was supported.

For this clonotype: No antigen is known for it.

Per-sample cDNA came from eight separate reactions. For both chains, the TCRalpha and TCRbeta cDNA went through two nested PCRs of roughly 15 and 9 cycles. No DNA is given; TCRdb re-called the 5' RACE reads and lists each CDR3 protein once. This repertoire includes about 350,000 distinct CDR3 sequences. The CDR3 contains 13 residues. The germline V gene encodes CDR1 KGHSH and CDR2 LQKENI. The draw for each donor consisted of a single 2.5 ml blood sample. The source is a human donor with ulcerative colitis or Crohn's disease, or a healthy co-twin of an affected twin (not recorded which). The specimen sequenced was blood. The chain couples TRBV18 to TRBJ2-2; the TCRdb D gene call, TRBD2, has no DNA to confirm it. CDR3 sequence reads: CASSSGDVGELFF.